The clone carrying this TCR beta chain was observed a handful of times. Its antigen is unknown. This CDR3 region has 13 residues. The V end lost 5 bases, the J end lost 7 bases, and 12 bases lay between the germline ends. This entry belongs to a study of T-cell memory formation after mild COVID-19. Whole-study results and caveats: Some SARS-CoV-2-responding clones were already detected in memory before infection. CM and EM subsets held most contracting CD4+ clones; EMRA held CD8+ ones.

Constant-segment primers were used for 5'RACE, and the resulting TCR alpha and TCR beta cDNA libraries carried sample barcodes and UMIs. TCRdb independently ran MiXCR on the 5' RACE reads; one entry per CDR3 protein. The repertoire has fewer than 450,000 distinct CDR3 sequences, around 24% of them found once; the top ten carry roughly 8.7%. The source of this sequence is an adult woman who had mild COVID-19 (a few samples of this study predate the infection). Cell type and time point are not known. The genes are TRBV12-3 or TRBV12-4 and TRBJ1-5; a possible D gene is TRBD1 (6 bases). The sample comprised PBMCs or a T cell subset sorted from them (not recorded which). The CDR3 nucleotides read TGTGCCAGCAGTCCCGGACAGATACAGCCCCAGCATTTT. Translating gives CASSPGQIQPQHF.